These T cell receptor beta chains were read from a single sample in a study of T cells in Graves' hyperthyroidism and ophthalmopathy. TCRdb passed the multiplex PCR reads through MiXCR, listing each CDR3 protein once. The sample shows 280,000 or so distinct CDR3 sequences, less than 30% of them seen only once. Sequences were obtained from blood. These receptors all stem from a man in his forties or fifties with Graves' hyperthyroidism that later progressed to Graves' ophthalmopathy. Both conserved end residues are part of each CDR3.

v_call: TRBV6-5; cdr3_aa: CASSYRQGRNTEAFF
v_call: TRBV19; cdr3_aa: CASSSPIQGTEAFF
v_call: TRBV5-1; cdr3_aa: CASSSLAGVLETQYF
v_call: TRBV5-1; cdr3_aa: CASSADTGYEQYF
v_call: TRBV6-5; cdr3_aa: CASSYGAGETQYF
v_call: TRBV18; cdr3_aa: CASSPTRLHPYEQYF
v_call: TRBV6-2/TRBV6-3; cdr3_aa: CASSYSIEVAVIEQYF
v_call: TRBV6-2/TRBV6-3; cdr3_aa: CASSSPPVETQYF
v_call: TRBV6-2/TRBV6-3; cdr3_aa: CASSTRTVFPYEQYF
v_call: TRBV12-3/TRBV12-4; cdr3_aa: CASSPGLPQETQYF
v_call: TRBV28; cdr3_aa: CASRSSGTSSYEQYF
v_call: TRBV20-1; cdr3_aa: CSAVPSGNTEAFF
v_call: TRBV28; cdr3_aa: CASSNFLRPQHF
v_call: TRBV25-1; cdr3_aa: CASWGLPTETQYF
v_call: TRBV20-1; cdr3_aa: CSAWTGADQPQHF
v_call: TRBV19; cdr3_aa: CASSISGQGAGFWAFF
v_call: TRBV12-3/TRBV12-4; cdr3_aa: CASRPAGGQNYGYTF
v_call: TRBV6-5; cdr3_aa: CASSSDSLNSNQPQHF
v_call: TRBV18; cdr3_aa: CASSPLGQGGNQPQHF
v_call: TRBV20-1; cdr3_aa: CSARVSPQETQYF
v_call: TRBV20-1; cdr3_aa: CSAEDRGSYEQYF
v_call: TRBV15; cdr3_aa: CATSRETDPGETQYF
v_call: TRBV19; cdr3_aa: CASINVGGRTEAFF
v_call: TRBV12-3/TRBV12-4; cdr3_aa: CASSLVRLSYPGANVLTF
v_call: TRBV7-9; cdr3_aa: CASSSSDRYEQYF
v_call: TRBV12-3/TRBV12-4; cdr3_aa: CASSPPNWYQETQYF
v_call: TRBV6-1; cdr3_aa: CASTELTGNTIYF
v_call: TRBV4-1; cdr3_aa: CASSLLGLKQETQYF
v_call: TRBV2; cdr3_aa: CASTGQGLSSGANVLTF
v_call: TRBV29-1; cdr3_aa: CSAEPSGQRKGTQYF
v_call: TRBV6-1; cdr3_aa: CASSRRDRTHYGYTF
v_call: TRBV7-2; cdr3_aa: CASSLTESYGYTF